Listed here is a single T cell receptor beta chain. The data stem from a study of blood T cell repertoires in COVID-19. Repertoires were generated with immunoSEQ multiplex PCR, while TCRdb's copy carries only in-frame clones and drops some. This table holds fewer than 400,000 clones, 92% found once. Clinical histories supplied by participants themselves formed the basis of cohort assignment. Two negative PCRs, clearance, or symptom resolution had been documented for recovered Cohort 3 donors. The sample consisted of PBMCs or T cells enriched from blood (not recorded which). This sequence originates from a woman aged 25 to 39 who had recovered from COVID-19.

The CDR3, as DNA: TGTGCCAGCAGCCAGTTCACCGGACTAGCGGGAGGAGATACGCAGTATTTT. It encodes CASSQFTGLAGGDTQYF. The rearrangement uses TRBV14 and TRBJ2-3; 14 positions agree with TRBD2. The CDR3 has 17 residues. V lost 3 bases to trimming and J lost 5 bases; unmatched junction nucleotides: 7. Germline CDR1 and CDR2: SGHDN and FVKESK.